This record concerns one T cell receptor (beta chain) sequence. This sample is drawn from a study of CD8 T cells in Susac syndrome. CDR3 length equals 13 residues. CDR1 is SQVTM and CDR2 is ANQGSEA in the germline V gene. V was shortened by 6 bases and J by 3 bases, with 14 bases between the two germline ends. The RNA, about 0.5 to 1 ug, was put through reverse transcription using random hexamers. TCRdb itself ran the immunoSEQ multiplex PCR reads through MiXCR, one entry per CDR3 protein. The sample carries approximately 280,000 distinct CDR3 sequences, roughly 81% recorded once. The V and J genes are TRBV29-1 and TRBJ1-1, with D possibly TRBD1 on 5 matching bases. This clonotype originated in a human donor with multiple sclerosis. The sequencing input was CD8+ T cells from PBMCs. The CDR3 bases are TGCAGCGTCACCAGGAGGGGAGACACTGAAGCTTTCTTT. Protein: CSVTRRGDTEAFF.